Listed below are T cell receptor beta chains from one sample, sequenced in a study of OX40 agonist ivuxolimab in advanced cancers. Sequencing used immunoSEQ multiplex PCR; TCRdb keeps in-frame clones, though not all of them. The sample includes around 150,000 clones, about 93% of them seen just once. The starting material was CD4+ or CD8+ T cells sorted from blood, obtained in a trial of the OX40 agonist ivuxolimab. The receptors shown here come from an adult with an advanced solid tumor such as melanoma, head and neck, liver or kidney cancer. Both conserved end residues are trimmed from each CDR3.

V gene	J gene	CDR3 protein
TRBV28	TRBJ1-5	ASRPGTGIPQPQH
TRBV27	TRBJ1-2	ASSLTPDWAAGYT
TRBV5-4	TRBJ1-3	ASSSGNTIY
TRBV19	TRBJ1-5	ASSMWDSRQPQH
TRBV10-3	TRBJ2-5	ATRPGLADFQETQY
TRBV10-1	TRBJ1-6	ASRGWAYNSPLH
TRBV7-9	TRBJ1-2	ASSYQGYGYT
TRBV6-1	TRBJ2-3	ASRAIRDTQY
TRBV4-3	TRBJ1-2	ASSQDAWNYGYT
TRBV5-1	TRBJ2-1	ASRASGRQNEQF
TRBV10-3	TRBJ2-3	AVAAGADTQY
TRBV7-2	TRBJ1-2	ASSGRIVSGYT
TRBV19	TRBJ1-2	ASSLGLNYGYT
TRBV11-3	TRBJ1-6	ASRAAPVGRSPLH
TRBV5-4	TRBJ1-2	ASSRDRNYGYT